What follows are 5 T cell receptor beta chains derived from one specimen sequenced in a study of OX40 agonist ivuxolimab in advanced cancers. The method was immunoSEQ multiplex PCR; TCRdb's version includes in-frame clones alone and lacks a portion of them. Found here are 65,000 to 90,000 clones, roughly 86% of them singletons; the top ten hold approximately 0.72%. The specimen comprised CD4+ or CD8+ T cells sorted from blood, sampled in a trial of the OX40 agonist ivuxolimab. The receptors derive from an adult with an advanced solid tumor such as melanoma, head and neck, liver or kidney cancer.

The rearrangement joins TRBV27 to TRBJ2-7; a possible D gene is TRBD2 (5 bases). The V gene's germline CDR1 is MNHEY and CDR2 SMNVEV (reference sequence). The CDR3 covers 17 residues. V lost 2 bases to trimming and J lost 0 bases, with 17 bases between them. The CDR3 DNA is TGTGCCAGCAGTTTAGAAGGACTTCCGTTTAGCTCCTACGAGCAGTACTTC. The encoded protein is CASSLEGLPFSSYEQYF.

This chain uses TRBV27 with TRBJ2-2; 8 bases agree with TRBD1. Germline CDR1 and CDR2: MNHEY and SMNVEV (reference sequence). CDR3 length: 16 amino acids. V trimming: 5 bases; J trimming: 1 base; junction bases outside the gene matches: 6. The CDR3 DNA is TGTGCCAGCAGTAAGGGACAGGCGCTGAACACCGGGGAGCTGTTTTTT. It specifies CASSKGQALNTGELFF.

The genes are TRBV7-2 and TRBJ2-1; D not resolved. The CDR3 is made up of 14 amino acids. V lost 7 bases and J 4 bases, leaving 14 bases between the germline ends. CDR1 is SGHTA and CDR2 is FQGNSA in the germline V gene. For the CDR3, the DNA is TGTGCCAGCACCCGATCTTCTTCTTACAATGAGCAGTTCTTC. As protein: CASTRSSSYNEQFF.

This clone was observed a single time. CDR3: CASSLPGRLYKSSLYF. The CDR3 nucleotides are TGTGCCAGCAGCCTGCCGGGACGGCTCTACAAGTCCTCGCTGTACTTC. The chain links TRBV7-2 to TRBJ2-7; D is possibly TRBD1 or TRBD2 (5 bases each). Trimming removed 5 bases from V and 12 bases from J, with 29 bases in between. Per germline, CDR1 SGHTA and CDR2 FQGNSA. The CDR3 extends over 16 amino acids.

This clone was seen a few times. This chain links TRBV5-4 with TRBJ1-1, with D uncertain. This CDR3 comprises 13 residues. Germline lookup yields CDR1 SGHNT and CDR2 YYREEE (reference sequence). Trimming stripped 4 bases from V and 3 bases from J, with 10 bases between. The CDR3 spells CASSAPADTEAFF. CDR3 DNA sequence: TGTGCCAGCAGCGCCCCGGCGGACACTGAAGCTTTCTTT. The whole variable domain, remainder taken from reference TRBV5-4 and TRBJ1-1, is ETGVTQSPTHLIKTRGQQVTLRCSSQSGHNTVSWYQQALGQGPQFIFQYYREEENGRGNFPPRFSGLQFPNYSSELNVNALELDDSALYLCASSAPADTEAFFGQGTRLTVV.